This T cell receptor beta chain was sequenced in a study of PD-L1 blockade in urothelial cancer. Study context: Prior chemotherapy in patients spanned 0 to 3 regimens. Per blood sample, T cells had a median of roughly 140,000.

Trimming left V 3 bases short and J 4 bases short, with 7 bases between. The CDR3 extends over 13 amino acids. CDR1 SGHTA and CDR2 FQGNSA come from the germline V gene. Time point specified: pretreatment peripheral blood. Disease in patients was locally advanced or metastatic urothelial carcinoma. Each patient contributed between 1 and 8 total time points of blood mononuclear cells, pretreatment and during treatment. Only in-frame clones appear in the TCRdb table, and some are missing; sequencing was by immunoSEQ multiplex PCR. Counted here are just under 65,000 clones, approximately 78% occurring once; the ten biggest clones make up 1.6%.

The chain links TRBV7-2 to TRBJ1-5; D gene uncertain. The origin of this receptor is a man in his sixties or seventies with urothelial cancer. The starting material was PBMCs, obtained around atezolizumab (anti-PD-L1) treatment. The CDR3 sequence: CASSLYQNQPQHF. The CDR3 nucleotides read TGTGCCAGCAGCTTGTACCAGAATCAGCCCCAGCATTTT.